These 12 T cell receptor beta chains share one sample of origin, sequenced in a study of blood T cell repertoires in COVID-19. Some clones are missing from TCRdb's copy, which holds only in-frame ones; the method was immunoSEQ multiplex PCR. The table has 100,000 or so clones, 84% seen once. The specimen sequenced was peripheral blood. The receptors derive from a man aged 40-50 years with active or convalescent COVID-19.

This clone is a singleton in its sample. The chain couples TRBV2 to TRBJ1-2; no clear D. CDR1 SNHLY and CDR2 FYNNEI come from the germline V gene. V was clipped by 6 bases and J by 8 bases, with 10 bases between them. The CDR3 has 11 amino acids. CDR3 sequence (DNA): TGTGCCAGCAGCGCGGTACACGGCTACACCTTC. It specifies CASSAVHGYTF.

The chain carries TRBV5-4 and TRBJ2-5; 8 nucleotides line up with TRBD2. Per germline, CDR1 SGHNT and CDR2 YYREEE (reference sequence). The CDR3 spans 15 residues. Trimming cost V 4 bases and J 2 bases; bases outside gene matches: 7. DNA for the CDR3: TGTGCCAGCAGCCTCTGGGCGGGGGGTCAAGAGACCCAGTACTTC. This gives the protein CASSLWAGGQETQYF.

This sequence joins TRBV19 and TRBJ2-7; tentative D call: TRBD2 (5 bases). There are 14 residues in the CDR3. CDR1 and CDR2 from the germline V gene are LNHDA and SQIVND (reference sequence). Trimming stripped 3 bases from V and 0 bases from J, with 9 bases between. CDR3 nucleotides: TGTGCCAGTAGTATCCGGGGTACCTCCTACGAGCAGTACTTC. This sequence encodes CASSIRGTSYEQYF. Based on the CDR3 plus reference TRBV19 and TRBJ2-7, the full variable domain is DGGITQSPKYLFRKEGQNVTLSCEQNLNHDAMYWYRQDPGQGLRLIYYSQIVNDFQKGDIAEGYSVSREKKESFPLTVTSAQKNPTAFYLCASSIRGTSYEQYFGPGTRLTVT.

This clone was observed a few times. The chain carries TRBV3-1 (or the pseudogene TRBV3-2) and TRBJ1-1; D unclear. Germline V lookup: CDR1 LGHDT, CDR2 YNNKEL (reference sequence). This CDR3 contains 14 residues. V was trimmed by 8 bases and J by 0 bases, leaving 13 bases between them. CDR3 sequence: CASGWAGVNTEAFF. The CDR3 DNA is TGTGCCAGCGGGTGGGCCGGGGTGAACACTGAAGCTTTCTTT.

The chain carries TRBV27 and TRBJ1-2; 7 bases line up with TRBD1. The V gene's germline CDR1 is MNHEY and CDR2 SMNVEV (reference sequence). Germline trimming cut 3 bases from V and 4 bases from J; bases unmatched to any gene: 14. This CDR3 region has 17 residues. The CDR3 DNA follows: TGTGCCAGCAGTTTTTGGCCCCCCCCACAGGGGCTCTATGGCTACACCTTC. The encoded protein is CASSFWPPPQGLYGYTF.

This rearrangement joins TRBV19 to TRBJ2-3; 10 positions match TRBD2. Germline trimming cut 4 bases from V and 2 bases from J; bases unmatched to any gene: 12. The CDR3 is 18 residues long. Germline lookup yields CDR1 LNHDA and CDR2 SQIVND (reference sequence). Here the CDR3 reads CASSTLAGELRYTDTQYF. The CDR3 DNA follows: TGTGCCAGTAGTACTCTAGCGGGGGAGCTCAGATACACAGATACGCAGTATTTT.

The chain couples TRBV7-2 to TRBJ2-2, with a tentative D call TRBD1 (6 bases). The CDR3 runs 16 residues. Germline V gene lookup returns CDR1 SGHTA and CDR2 FQGNSA. Trimming took 8 bases from V and 1 from J, leaving 17 bases between them. CDR3 DNA sequence: TGTGCCAGCGGACAGAGGGGGAACATGAACACCGGGGAGCTGTTTTTT. Translation: CASGQRGNMNTGELFF.

The CDR3 spells CASSSLGGVDGYTF. CDR3 in DNA: TGTGCCAGCAGCTCCCTTGGGGGGGTCGATGGCTACACCTTC. V is TRBV7-9 and J is TRBJ1-2, with D possibly being TRBD1 (5 bases). This CDR3 has 14 amino acids. Germline V gene data show CDR1 as SEHNR and CDR2 as FQNEAQ (reference sequence). V lost 4 bases and J 6 bases, leaving 15 bases between the germline ends.

The chain carries TRBV27 and TRBJ1-2; 8 nucleotides line up with TRBD1. With 7 bases clipped from V and 3 bases from J, the junction kept 7 bases outside the gene matches. Germline values: CDR1 MNHEY, CDR2 SMNVEV (reference sequence). The CDR3 loop spans 14 amino acids. CDR3 DNA: TGTGCCAGCACAAGGGCAGGGGGCGACTATGGCTACACCTTC. This codes for CASTRAGGDYGYTF.

This clone was seen only once. The V and J genes are TRBV12-3 or TRBV12-4 and TRBJ1-1; D unclear. The CDR3 spans 12 residues. V was clipped by 1 base and J by 11 bases, with 11 bases between them. CDR3 loop: CASSLVPFEAFF. CDR3 DNA: TGTGCCAGCAGTTTAGTCCCGTTCGAGGCTTTCTTT.

J is TRBJ1-6 and V is TRBV11-2, with a weak D call TRBD1 (6 bases). V was shortened by 3 bases and J by 10 bases, with 16 bases between the two germline ends. The CDR3 has 15 residues. The V gene's germline CDR1 is SGHAT and CDR2 FQNNGV. The CDR3 coding sequence is TGTGCCAGCAGCTTCAGGGAACAGGGAAGATCACCCCTCCACTTT. This sequence encodes CASSFREQGRSPLHF.

This clone was detected only a few times. This rearrangement joins TRBV7-2 to TRBJ2-1, with 8 bases matching TRBD2. The ends lost 0 bases at V and 9 bases at J; junction bases unmatched: 4. The CDR3 covers 14 residues. Germline V gives CDR1 SGHTA, CDR2 FQGNSA. CDR3 in amino acids: CASSLARTSIEQFF. As DNA, the CDR3 is TGTGCCAGCAGCTTAGCCCGGACTAGCATTGAGCAGTTCTTC.